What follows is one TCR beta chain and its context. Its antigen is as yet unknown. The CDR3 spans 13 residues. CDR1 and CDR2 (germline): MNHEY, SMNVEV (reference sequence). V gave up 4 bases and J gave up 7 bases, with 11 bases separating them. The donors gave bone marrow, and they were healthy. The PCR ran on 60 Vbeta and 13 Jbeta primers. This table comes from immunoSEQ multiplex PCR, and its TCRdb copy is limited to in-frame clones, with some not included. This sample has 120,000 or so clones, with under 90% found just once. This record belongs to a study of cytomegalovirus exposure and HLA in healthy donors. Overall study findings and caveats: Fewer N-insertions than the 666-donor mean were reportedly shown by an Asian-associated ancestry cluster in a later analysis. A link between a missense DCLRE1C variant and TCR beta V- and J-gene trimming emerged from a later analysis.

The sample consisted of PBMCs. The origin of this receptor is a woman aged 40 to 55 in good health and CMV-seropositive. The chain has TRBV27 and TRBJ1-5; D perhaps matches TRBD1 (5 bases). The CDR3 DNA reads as TGTGCCAGCAGTTACGGGGGGAACCAGCCCCAGCATTTT. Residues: CASSYGGNQPQHF.